A selection of T cell receptor beta chains follows, all from one sample in a study of blood T cell repertoires in COVID-19. Assay used: immunoSEQ multiplex PCR; TCRdb lists only in-frame clones, some missing. This sample has about 26,000 clones; just under 95% occur once, and the top ten carry under 4.5%. Sequencing input: peripheral blood. These receptors all come from a human donor with active COVID-19. The donor label of this sample is uncertain. Both conserved end residues are part of each CDR3. A D gene is named only where the DNA matches it firmly. Rows give clone size only sometimes, using once, few, many, or a class for an expanded clone.

clone_size,v_call,j_call,d_call,cdr3_aa,cdr3_nt
-,TRBV11-2,TRBJ2-3,TRBD1,CASSYGQGIDHRDTQYF,TGTGCCAGCAGCTACGGACAGGGGATTGATCATAGAGATACGCAGTATTTT
-,TRBV2,TRBJ1-4,TRBD1,CASSRDRGFGNEKLFF,TGTGCCAGCAGCCGGGACAGGGGGTTCGGTAATGAAAAACTGTTTTTT
-,TRBV28,TRBJ2-7,-,CASSLRGTRGQYF,TGTGCCAGCAGTTTACGGGGGACGCGGGGGCAGTACTTC
-,TRBV7-9,TRBJ1-1,TRBD1,CASSSVGQNEAFF,TGTGCCAGCAGCAGCGTGGGACAGAACGAAGCTTTCTTT
-,TRBV19,TRBJ2-5,TRBD1,CASSTTGRETQYF,TGTGCCAGTAGTACGACAGGGAGAGAGACCCAGTACTTC
-,TRBV5-4,TRBJ2-7,TRBD1,CASSFSPDRDYEQYF,TGTGCCAGCAGCTTCTCGCCGGACAGGGACTACGAGCAGTACTTC
-,TRBV19,TRBJ2-1,-,CASSIGRGDNEQFF,TGTGCCAGTAGTATCGGGAGAGGGGACAATGAGCAGTTCTTC
-,TRBV29-1,TRBJ2-1,-,CSGRRDTPNNEQFF,TGCAGCGGACGCCGGGACACCCCGAACAATGAGCAGTTCTTC
once,TRBV24-1,TRBJ2-5,TRBD1,CATSDLGTGREETQYF,TGTGCCACCAGTGATCTCGGGACAGGGCGGGAAGAGACCCAGTACTTC
-,TRBV5-1,TRBJ1-1,-,CASSSQGFNTEAFF,TGCGCCAGCAGCTCACAGGGATTTAACACTGAAGCTTTCTTT
-,TRBV18,TRBJ2-7,TRBD1,CASSTGTGGWEQYF,TGTGCCAGCTCAACCGGGACAGGGGGCTGGGAGCAGTACTTC
-,TRBV3-1/TRBV3-2,TRBJ2-3,-,CASSHGGSTDTQYF,TGTGCCAGCAGCCATGGCGGTAGCACAGATACGCAGTATTTT
few,TRBV2,TRBJ2-7,TRBD2,CASSPWRGNSYEQYF,TGTGCCAGCAGCCCCTGGCGGGGGAACTCCTACGAGCAGTACTTC
-,TRBV7-8,TRBJ2-3,-,CASSLVRGDTQYF,TGTGCCAGCAGCTTGGTCCGAGGGGATACGCAGTATTTT
-,TRBV19,TRBJ1-2,TRBD1,CASRQGSGYHGYTF,TGTGCCAGTAGACAGGGGTCTGGCTACCATGGCTACACCTTC
-,TRBV27,TRBJ1-6,-,CASSALRVEYSPLHF,TGTGCCAGCAGTGCGTTGAGGGTAGAATATTCACCCCTCCACTTT